What follows is one T cell receptor (beta chain) and its context. The protocol was immunoSEQ multiplex PCR, while the TCRdb copy is restricted to in-frame clones and leaves out a portion. The data hold about 100,000 clones, with 80% to 95% observed a single time. The sample is drawn from a study of T cell responses to AZD1222 COVID-19 vaccine. V shed 4 bases, J shed 1 base, and the junction held 2 bases outside the gene matches. CDR3 length equals 15 residues. Germline V CDR1 and CDR2: MNHEY, SVGAGI. The chain has TRBV6-5 and TRBJ1-4; TRBD1 matches 8 bases. This sequence originates from an adult in good health. This material consisted of peripheral blood, taken on day 0 of AZD1222 vaccination. CDR3 nucleotide sequence: TGTGCCAGCAGTTCCACAGGGGGAACTAATGAAAAACTGTTTTTT. Translation: CASSSTGGTNEKLFF.